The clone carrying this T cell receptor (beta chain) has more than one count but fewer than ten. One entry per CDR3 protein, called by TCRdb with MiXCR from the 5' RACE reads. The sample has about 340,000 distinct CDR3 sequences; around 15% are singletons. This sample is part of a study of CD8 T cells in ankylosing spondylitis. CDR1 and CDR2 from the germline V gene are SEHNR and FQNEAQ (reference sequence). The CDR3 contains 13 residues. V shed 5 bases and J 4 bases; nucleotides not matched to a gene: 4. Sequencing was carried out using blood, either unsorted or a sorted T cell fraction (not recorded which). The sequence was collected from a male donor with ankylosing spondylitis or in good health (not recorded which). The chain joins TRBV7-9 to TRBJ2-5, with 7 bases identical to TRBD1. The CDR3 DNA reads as TGTGCCAGCAGCCCCGGGACAGTAGAGACCCAGTACTTC. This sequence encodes CASSPGTVETQYF.